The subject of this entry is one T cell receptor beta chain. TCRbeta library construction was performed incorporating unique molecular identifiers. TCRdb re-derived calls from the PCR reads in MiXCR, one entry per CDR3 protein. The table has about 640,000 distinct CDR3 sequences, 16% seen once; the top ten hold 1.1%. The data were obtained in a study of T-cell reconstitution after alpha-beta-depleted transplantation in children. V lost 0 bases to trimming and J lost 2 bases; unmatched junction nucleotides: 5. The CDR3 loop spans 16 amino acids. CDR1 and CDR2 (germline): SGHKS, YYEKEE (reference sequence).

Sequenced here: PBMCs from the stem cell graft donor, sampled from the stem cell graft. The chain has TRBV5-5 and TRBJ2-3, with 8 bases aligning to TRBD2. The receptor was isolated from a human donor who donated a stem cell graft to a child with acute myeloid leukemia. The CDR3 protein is CASSLAGGAVTDTQYF. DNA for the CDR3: TGTGCCAGCAGCTTGGCCGGGGGGGCCGTCACAGATACGCAGTATTTT.